This passage covers 28 T cell receptor beta chains from one sample sequenced in a study of cytomegalovirus exposure and HLA in healthy donors. With 60 Vbeta and 13 Jbeta primers, the PCR was carried out. The table came from immunoSEQ multiplex PCR; TCRdb's copy has only in-frame clones and leaves some out. This sample has under 300,000 clones, with more than 55% found just once. The material sequenced was PBMCs. The source is a female donor in good health and CMV-seronegative.

The J gene is TRBJ1-5, the V gene TRBV5-1, with D perhaps matching TRBD1 (5 bases). Germline V gives CDR1 SGHRS, CDR2 YFSETQ. This CDR3 region has 14 residues. The ends were cut back, 4 bases at V and 3 bases at J, with 11 bases in the middle. The CDR3: CASSPGHTNQPQHF. The CDR3, as DNA: TGCGCCAGCAGCCCCGGACACACCAATCAGCCCCAGCATTTT.

The chain has TRBV5-1 and TRBJ2-2; D is possibly TRBD2 (5 bases). The CDR3 length is 19 residues. Trimming removed 0 bases at V and 5 bases at J, with 23 bases between. Looked up from germline, CDR1 is SGHRS and CDR2 is YFSETQ. The CDR3, as DNA: TGCGCCAGCAGCTTGGCGGGGATGGAAGGGTTGACGAGAACCGGGGAGCTGTTTTTT. Its translation: CASSLAGMEGLTRTGELFF.

The chain employs TRBV19 and TRBJ2-6; D possibly corresponds to TRBD1 (5 bases). The V end was cut by 3 bases, the J end by 4 bases, with 13 bases between. The CDR3 is 16 amino acids. Germline V gives CDR1 LNHDA, CDR2 SQIVND (reference sequence). The CDR3 loop is CASSILTGGGANVLTF. CDR3 DNA: TGTGCCAGTAGTATCCTCACAGGTGGGGGGGCCAACGTCCTGACTTTC.

The chain couples TRBV5-6 to TRBJ1-1; a weak D match, TRBD1 (5 bases). This CDR3 spans 14 amino acids. The V gene lost 4 bases and the J gene lost 4 bases, with 14 bases spanning the gap. Germline lookup yields CDR1 SGHDT and CDR2 YYEEEE. In DNA form, the CDR3 reads TGTGCCAGCAGCATGACACCCGGGGGCACTGAAGCTTTCTTT. Translation gives CASSMTPGGTEAFF.

The rearrangement links TRBV7-3 to TRBJ2-5, with 7 positions matching TRBD2. Losses at the gene ends were 4 bases for V and 6 bases for J; bases not matched to a gene: 8. CDR3 length: 14 residues. Germline V gene lookup returns CDR1 SGHTA and CDR2 FQGTGA. The CDR3 reads CASSSGPGGKTQYF. CDR3 nucleotides: TGTGCCAGCAGCTCAGGCCCGGGAGGCAAGACCCAGTACTTC.

CDR3 protein: CTSSQQLGYIAGELFF. Here the CDR3 DNA reads TGCACCAGCAGCCAACAACTAGGTTACATCGCCGGGGAGCTGTTTTTT. This chain connects TRBV1 to TRBJ2-2; the table gives TRBD2 as D, unverified against the DNA. TRBV1 is a known pseudogene. CDR3 length: 16 amino acids.

The chain is built from TRBV19 and TRBJ2-2; 7 bases map to TRBD2. CDR1 is LNHDA and CDR2 is SQIVND in the germline V gene (reference sequence). This CDR3 region has 15 residues. The junction had 3 bases not matched to a gene; V was cut back by 5 bases and J by 0 bases. The CDR3 sequence: CASSPGGANTGELFF. For the CDR3, the DNA is TGTGCCAGTAGTCCTGGGGGGGCGAACACCGGGGAGCTGTTTTTT.

In this sample, this clone turned up a few times. The V call is TRBV25-1, the J call TRBJ1-4; 10 nucleotides align to TRBD1. CDR1 and CDR2 (germline): MGHDK, SYGVNS. V dropped 7 bases and J dropped 12; count of bases not matched to a gene: 11. The CDR3 length is 14 residues. For the CDR3, the DNA is TGTGCCAGCACCTCACCGGGACAGGGGAAAGAACTGTTTTTT. It yields the protein CASTSPGQGKELFF.

As for this clone: One end of the junction does not line up with germline, which may come from a read error. The rearrangement links TRBV7-9 to TRBJ2-7; D might be TRBD2 (5 bases). In germline, CDR1 is SEHNR, CDR2 FQNEAQ (reference sequence). The CDR3 consists of 16 residues. CDR3 DNA: TGTTCCAGCAGCCTGCCCCCACGGGGAAGCTCCTACGAGCAGTACTTC. Amino acids: CSSSLPPRGSSYEQYF.

This clone was detected a few times. This chain connects TRBV21-1 to TRBJ1-2; the D call in the table, TRBD1, was not verified against the DNA. TRBV21-1 is listed as a pseudogene. The length of the CDR3 is 18 residues. CDR3 coding DNA: TGTGCCAGCAACCGACCGTACGGACCACAGGGGACTAACTATGGCTACACCTTC. Encoded protein: CASNRPYGPQGTNYGYTF.

The chain couples TRBV20-1 to TRBJ2-7; D perhaps matches TRBD1 (6 bases). Germline V CDR1 and CDR2: DFQATT, SNEGSKA (reference sequence). Trimming shortened V by 6 bases and J by 2 bases, and 8 bases separated the two germline ends. This CDR3 comprises 11 residues. CDR3 in DNA: TGCAGTGCCCAGGGGCCCTACGAGCAGTACTTC. This gives the protein CSAQGPYEQYF.

The V gene is TRBV28, the J gene TRBJ2-7, with 8 bases matching TRBD2. Per germline, CDR1 MDHEN and CDR2 SYDVKM. Trimming at V came to 3 bases and at J to 2 bases, leaving 9 bases not matched to a gene. The CDR3 has 16 amino acids. DNA for the CDR3: TGTGCCAGCAGTTTCTCGGGGGGGGTGAAGGCCTACGAGCAGTACTTC. This gives the protein CASSFSGGVKAYEQYF.

The chain links TRBV5-1 to TRBJ1-1; 8 bases map to TRBD1. Germline CDR1 reads SGHRS; CDR2 reads YFSETQ. The CDR3 is 17 amino acids. V shed 1 base and J 1 base; nucleotides not matched to a gene: 9. CDR3 nucleotide sequence: TGCGCCAGCAGCTTGAGTCCAGGGGGCCCCTCGAACACTGAAGCTTTCTTT. Residues: CASSLSPGGPSNTEAFF.

V usage is TRBV27 and J usage is TRBJ2-7, with 7 bases that match TRBD2. V dropped 5 bases and J dropped 3; count of bases not matched to a gene: 1. Germline CDR1 is MNHEY and CDR2 is SMNVEV (reference sequence). There are 12 residues in the CDR3. The CDR3 nucleotides are TGTGCCAGCAGTGGGGGGGTCTACGAGCAGTACTTC. Amino acid sequence: CASSGGVYEQYF.

V gene TRBV15 combines with J gene TRBJ2-7; 8 bases agree with TRBD1. Germline lookup yields CDR1 LNHNV and CDR2 YYDKDF (reference sequence). The J segment lost 2 bases and the V segment lost 1 base, leaving 7 bases of the junction unmatched. This CDR3 has 16 amino acids. The CDR3 protein is CATSRGTGTGAYEQYF. The CDR3 nucleotides are TGTGCCACCAGCAGAGGGACCGGGACAGGCGCCTACGAGCAGTACTTC.

The chain recombines TRBV30 with TRBJ2-2, with 9 bases lining up with TRBD1. The J segment lost 6 bases and the V segment lost 0 bases, leaving 14 bases of the junction unmatched. CDR3 length: 18 residues. Germline CDR1 is GTSNPN and CDR2 is SVGIG (reference sequence). In DNA, the CDR3 is TGTGCCTGGAGTGTTGGACTTCTCCGCGGACAGGGGTCCGGGGAGCTGTTTTTT. It translates to CAWSVGLLRGQGSGELFF. Combining the CDR3 with reference TRBV30 and TRBJ2-2 gives the whole variable domain SQTIHQWPATLVQPVGSPLSLECTVEGTSNPNLYWYRQAAGRGLQLLFYSVGIGQISSEVPQNLSASRPQDRQFILSSKKLLLSDSGFYLCAWSVGLLRGQGSGELFFGEGSRLTVL.

The chain employs TRBV7-9 and TRBJ2-2, with 7 bases matching TRBD2. Germline assignment: CDR1 SEHNR and CDR2 FQNEAQ (reference sequence). The junction had 4 bases not matched to a gene; V was cut back by 5 bases and J by 1 base. CDR3 size: 15 residues. CDR3: CASSTSGKNTGELFF. The CDR3 DNA sequence: TGTGCCAGCAGCACGAGCGGGAAGAACACCGGGGAGCTGTTTTTT.

The rearrangement joins TRBV27 to TRBJ1-5, with a possible D match to TRBD1 (5 bases). Per the germline V gene, CDR1 is MNHEY and CDR2 is SMNVEV (reference sequence). The germline V and J ends were trimmed by 5 bases and 4 bases, with 18 bases remaining between them. The CDR3 totals 16 residues. CDR3 amino acids: CASSPGKKGRNQPQHF. CDR3 DNA sequence: TGTGCCAGCAGTCCCGGCAAGAAGGGGCGGAATCAGCCCCAGCATTTT.

The J gene is TRBJ1-2, the V gene TRBV18, with D hard to call. Trimming removed 4 bases at V and 0 bases at J, with 12 bases between. The CDR3 runs 15 residues. Germline V gives CDR1 KGHSH, CDR2 LQKENI. CDR3 protein: CASSRDSPANYGYTF. The CDR3 bases are TGTGCCAGCTCACGTGATAGTCCGGCTAACTATGGCTACACCTTC.

This clone occurred a few times. The V gene is TRBV19, the J gene TRBJ2-7; tentative D call: TRBD1 (5 bases). V was cut by 4 bases and J by 5 bases, with 15 bases left in between. Germline CDR1 reads LNHDA; CDR2 reads SQIVND (reference sequence). The CDR3 consists of 14 residues. The CDR3 nucleotides are TGTGCCAGTAGTAGGGGCACGGAAACGAACGAGCAGTACTTC. This gives the protein CASSRGTETNEQYF.

V usage is TRBV7-2 and J usage is TRBJ2-1, with 7 bases matching TRBD2. This CDR3 comprises 16 residues. Germline CDR1 reads SGHTA; CDR2 reads FQGNSA. J was trimmed by 7 bases and V by 2 bases; bases with no gene match: 11. Here the CDR3 reads CASSLNWLAARNEQFF. CDR3 nucleotide sequence: TGTGCCAGCAGCTTAAACTGGCTAGCGGCACGTAATGAGCAGTTCTTC.

This chain joins TRBV4-2 and TRBJ2-7; 8 bases map to TRBD1. Germline V CDR1 and CDR2: LGHNA, YNFKEQ. The V segment lost 5 bases and the J segment 2 bases; nucleotides outside the gene matches: 8. The CDR3 has 15 residues. The CDR3 bases are TGTGCCAGCAGCGTCCAGACAGGGGCGGCCTACGAGCAGTACTTC. Its translation: CASSVQTGAAYEQYF.

This clone was seen more than once but under ten times. J is TRBJ2-2 and V is TRBV7-2; D call uncertain. Germline V gives CDR1 SGHTA, CDR2 FQGNSA. V lost 5 bases and J 2 bases, leaving 15 bases between the germline ends. This CDR3 region has 16 residues. The CDR3 coding sequence is TGTGCCAGCAGCCGGGTTTACGGAACCAACACCGGGGAGCTGTTTTTT. It translates to CASSRVYGTNTGELFF.

The J gene is TRBJ2-1, the V gene TRBV27; 9 bases fit TRBD1. The junction had 14 bases not matched to a gene; V was cut back by 6 bases and J by 5 bases. CDR3 size: 17 residues. Germline CDR1 MNHEY, CDR2 SMNVEV (reference sequence). CDR3 sequence reads: CASSSSNRDRVHNEQFF. The CDR3 DNA follows: TGTGCCAGCAGCTCAAGCAACCGGGACAGGGTCCACAATGAGCAGTTCTTC.

This clone turned up a few times. The rearrangement joins TRBV6-5 to TRBJ2-3; D is uncertain. V was trimmed by 4 bases and J by 8 bases, leaving 13 bases between them. CDR1 MNHEY and CDR2 SVGAGI come from the germline V gene. This CDR3 comprises 13 residues. DNA for the CDR3: TGTGCCAGCAGTTCACCCGTGTTCGGTACGCAGTATTTT. This gives the protein CASSSPVFGTQYF.

The V gene is TRBV25-1, the J gene TRBJ2-7; 10 positions match TRBD2. The V gene end was trimmed by 6 bases and the J gene end by 3 bases; junction bases not matched to a gene: 8. This CDR3 spans 15 amino acids. From germline, CDR1 is MGHDK and CDR2 SYGVNS. CDR3 residues: CASSRAGGILYEQYF. DNA for the CDR3: TGTGCCAGCAGCCGAGCGGGAGGGATCCTCTACGAGCAGTACTTC.

As to this clone: An end of the junction does not agree with germline; a read error may underlie this. This chain joins TRBV7-9 and TRBJ1-4, with D unclear. CDR1 is SEHNR and CDR2 is FQNEAQ in the germline V gene (reference sequence). The CDR3 is 14 residues long. CDR3 in DNA: TGTTCCAGCAGCTTAGGGTCCGGGAATGAAAAACTGTTTTTT. This encodes CSSSLGSGNEKLFF.

The V gene is TRBV4-1, the J gene TRBJ2-1; possible D gene TRBD2, 5 bases. Germline CDR1 and CDR2: MGHRA and YSYEKL. Trimming shortened V by 10 bases and J by 6 bases, and 19 bases separated the two germline ends. This CDR3 has 14 residues. The CDR3 protein is CATSVGPGSNEQFF. The CDR3 coding sequence is TGCGCCACCTCAGTGGGCCCGGGGTCCAATGAGCAGTTCTTC.